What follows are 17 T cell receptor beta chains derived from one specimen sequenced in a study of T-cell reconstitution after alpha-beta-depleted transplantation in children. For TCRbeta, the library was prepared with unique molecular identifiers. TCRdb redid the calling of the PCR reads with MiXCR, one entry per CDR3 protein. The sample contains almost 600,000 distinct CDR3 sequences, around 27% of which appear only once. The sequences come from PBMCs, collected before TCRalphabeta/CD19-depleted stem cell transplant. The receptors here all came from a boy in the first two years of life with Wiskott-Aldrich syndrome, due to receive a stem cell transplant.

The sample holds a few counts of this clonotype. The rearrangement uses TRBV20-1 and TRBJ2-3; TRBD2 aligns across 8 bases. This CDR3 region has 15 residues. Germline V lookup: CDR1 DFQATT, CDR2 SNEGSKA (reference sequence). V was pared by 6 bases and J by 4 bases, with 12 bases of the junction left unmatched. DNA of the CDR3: TGCAGTGCGTACATCTTAGCGGGAAATGCAGATACGCAGTATTTT. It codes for CSAYILAGNADTQYF.

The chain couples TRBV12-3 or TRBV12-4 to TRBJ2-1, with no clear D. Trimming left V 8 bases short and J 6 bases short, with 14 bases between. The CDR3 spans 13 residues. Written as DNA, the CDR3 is TGTGCCAGCGGGCCGCCCTTTGCCAATGAGCAGTTCTTC. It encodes CASGPPFANEQFF.

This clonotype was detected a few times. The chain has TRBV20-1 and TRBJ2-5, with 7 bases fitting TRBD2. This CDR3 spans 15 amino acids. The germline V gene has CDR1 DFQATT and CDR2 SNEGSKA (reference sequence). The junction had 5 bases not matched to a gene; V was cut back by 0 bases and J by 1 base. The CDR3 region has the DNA TGCAGTGCTAGAGATTTCGGGAGGACCCAAGAGACCCAGTACTTC. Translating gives CSARDFGRTQETQYF.

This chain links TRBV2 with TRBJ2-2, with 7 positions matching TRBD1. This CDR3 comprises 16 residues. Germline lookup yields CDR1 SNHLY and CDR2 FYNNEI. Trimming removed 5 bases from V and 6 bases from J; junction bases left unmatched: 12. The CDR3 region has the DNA TGTGCCAGCAGTCCGAGCCATAGACAGGGAGCCGGGGAGCTGTTTTTT. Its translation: CASSPSHRQGAGELFF.

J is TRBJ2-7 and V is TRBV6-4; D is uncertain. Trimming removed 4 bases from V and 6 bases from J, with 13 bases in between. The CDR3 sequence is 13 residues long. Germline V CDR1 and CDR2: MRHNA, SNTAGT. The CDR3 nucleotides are TGTGCCAGCAGTGTCCGACATGGTCTCGAGCAGTACTTC. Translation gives CASSVRHGLEQYF.

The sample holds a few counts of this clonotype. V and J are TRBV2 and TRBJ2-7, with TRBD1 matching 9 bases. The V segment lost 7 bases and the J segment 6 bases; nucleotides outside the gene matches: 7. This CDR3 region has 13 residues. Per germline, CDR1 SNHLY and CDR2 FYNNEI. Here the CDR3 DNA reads TGTGCCAGCACCCGGGACAGGGCCTCCGAGCAGTACTTC. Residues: CASTRDRASEQYF.

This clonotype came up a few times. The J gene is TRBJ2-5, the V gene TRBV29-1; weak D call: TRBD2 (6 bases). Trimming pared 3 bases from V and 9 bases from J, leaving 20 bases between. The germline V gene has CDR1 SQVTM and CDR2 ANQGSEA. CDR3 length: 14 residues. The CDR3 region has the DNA TGCAGCGTTGAGCAACTAGCTTCCTTAAGGGCCCAGTACTTC. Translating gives CSVEQLASLRAQYF.

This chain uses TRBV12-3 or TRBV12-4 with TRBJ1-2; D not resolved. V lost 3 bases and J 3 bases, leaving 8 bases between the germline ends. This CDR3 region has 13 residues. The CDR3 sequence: CASSLKVHYGYTF. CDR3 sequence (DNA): TGTGCCAGCAGTTTGAAGGTGCACTATGGCTACACCTTC.

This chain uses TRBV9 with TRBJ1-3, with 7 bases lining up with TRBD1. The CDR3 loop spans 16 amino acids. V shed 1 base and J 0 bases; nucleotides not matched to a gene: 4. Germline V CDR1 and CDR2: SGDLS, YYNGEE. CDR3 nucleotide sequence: TGTGCCAGCAGCGTACTGGGACAGCACTCTGGAAACACCATATATTTT. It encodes CASSVLGQHSGNTIYF.

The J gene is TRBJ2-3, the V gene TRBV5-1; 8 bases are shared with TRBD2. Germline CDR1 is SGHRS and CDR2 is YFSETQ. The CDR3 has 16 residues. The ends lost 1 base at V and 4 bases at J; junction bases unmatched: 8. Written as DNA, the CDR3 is TGCGCCAGCAGCTTGATTCGCAGCGGGAGAGCAGATACGCAGTATTTT. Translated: CASSLIRSGRADTQYF.

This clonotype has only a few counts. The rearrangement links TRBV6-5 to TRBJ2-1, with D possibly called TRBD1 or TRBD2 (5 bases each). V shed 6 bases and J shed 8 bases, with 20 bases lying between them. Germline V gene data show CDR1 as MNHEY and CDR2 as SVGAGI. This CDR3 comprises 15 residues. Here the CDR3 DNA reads TGTGCCAGCAGGTACGCGACTCCTCGGGGCGATGAGCAGTTCTTC. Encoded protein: CASRYATPRGDEQFF.

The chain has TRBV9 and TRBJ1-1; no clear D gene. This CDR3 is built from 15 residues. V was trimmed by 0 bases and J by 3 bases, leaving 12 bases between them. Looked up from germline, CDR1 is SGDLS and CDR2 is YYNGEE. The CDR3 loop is CASSVEGVWDTEAFF. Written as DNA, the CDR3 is TGTGCCAGCAGCGTAGAGGGCGTTTGGGACACTGAAGCTTTCTTT.

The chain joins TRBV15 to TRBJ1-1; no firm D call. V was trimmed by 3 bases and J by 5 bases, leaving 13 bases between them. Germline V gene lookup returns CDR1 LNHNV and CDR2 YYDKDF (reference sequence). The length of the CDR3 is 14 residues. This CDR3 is CATSSRPLRTEAFF. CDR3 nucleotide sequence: TGTGCCACCAGCAGCCGCCCCCTCCGGACTGAAGCTTTCTTT. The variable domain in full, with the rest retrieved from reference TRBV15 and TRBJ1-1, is DAMVIQNPRYQVTQFGKPVTLSCSQTLNHNVMYWYQQKSSQAPKLLFHYYDKDFNNEADTPDNFQSRRPNTSFCFLDIRSPGLGDTAMYLCATSSRPLRTEAFFGQGTRLTVV.

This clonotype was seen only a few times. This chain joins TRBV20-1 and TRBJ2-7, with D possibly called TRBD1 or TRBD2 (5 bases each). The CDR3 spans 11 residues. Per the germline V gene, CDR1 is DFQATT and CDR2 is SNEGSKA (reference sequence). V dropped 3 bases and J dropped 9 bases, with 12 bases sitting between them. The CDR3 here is CSASYPGTQYF. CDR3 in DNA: TGCAGTGCTAGTTATCCGGGGACGCAGTACTTC.

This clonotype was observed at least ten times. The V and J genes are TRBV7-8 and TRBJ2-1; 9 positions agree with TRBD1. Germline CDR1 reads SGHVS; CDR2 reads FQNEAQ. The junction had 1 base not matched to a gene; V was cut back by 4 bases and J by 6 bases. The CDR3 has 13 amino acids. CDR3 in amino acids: CASSSDRGNEQFF. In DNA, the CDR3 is TGTGCCAGCAGCTCGGACAGGGGCAATGAGCAGTTCTTC.

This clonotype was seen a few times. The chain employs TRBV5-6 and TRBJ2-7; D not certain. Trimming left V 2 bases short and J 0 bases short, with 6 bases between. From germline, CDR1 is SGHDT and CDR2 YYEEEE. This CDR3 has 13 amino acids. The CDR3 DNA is TGTGCCAGCAGCTTTGACAACTCCTACGAGCAGTACTTC. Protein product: CASSFDNSYEQYF.

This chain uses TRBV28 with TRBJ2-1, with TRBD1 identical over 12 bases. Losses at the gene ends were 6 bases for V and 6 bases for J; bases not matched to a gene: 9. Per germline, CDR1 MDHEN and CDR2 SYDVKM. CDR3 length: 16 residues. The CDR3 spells CASSAWQGQGANEQFF. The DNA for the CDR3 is TGTGCCAGCAGCGCTTGGCAGGGACAGGGGGCCAATGAGCAGTTCTTC.